Each of the 18 T cell receptor beta chains below was sequenced from the same sample in a study of long-term antiretroviral therapy in people with HIV. It was version v3.0 of the immunoSEQ assay that was run at survey level. Produced via immunoSEQ multiplex PCR; TCRdb's table is partial and in-frame only. The sample includes 20,000 to 25,000 clones, approximately 84% of them seen just once. The sequencing used unsorted PBMCs, collected 1.8 years before starting antiretroviral therapy. The receptors shown here come from a woman between 25 and 40 years old with HIV.

CDR3 in DNA: TGTGCCAGCAGTGAGTCCGACGGGACAGGTTTTTACGAGCAGTACGTC. Translation: CASSESDGTGFYEQYV. This chain links TRBV6-1 with TRBJ2-7; 8 bases are shared with TRBD1. The V and J ends lost 3 bases and 4 bases, in that order; junction bases with no gene match: 11. The CDR3 consists of 16 residues. From germline, CDR1 is MNHNS and CDR2 SASEGT.

V gene TRBV19 combines with J gene TRBJ1-1, with 9 bases aligning to TRBD1. With V trimmed by 7 bases and J by 0 bases, 12 bases remained unmatched. The CDR3 is 17 amino acids. Germline V gives CDR1 LNHDA, CDR2 SQIVND (reference sequence). In nucleotides, the CDR3 is TGTGCCAGTAAGAGGGGACAGGGTAGCATTCTGAACACTGAAGCTTTCTTT. Protein: CASKRGQGSILNTEAFF.

The rearrangement uses TRBV6-5 and TRBJ1-1, with a possible D match to TRBD1 (5 bases). CDR3 size: 15 residues. Germline assignment: CDR1 MNHEY and CDR2 SVGAGI. Deletions cut 3 bases from V and 0 bases from J, with 11 bases between. This chain's CDR3 is CASSYGAALNTEAFF. CDR3 coding DNA: TGTGCCAGCAGTTATGGGGCAGCTTTGAACACTGAAGCTTTCTTT.

This chain uses TRBV25-1 with TRBJ2-7, with D perhaps matching TRBD1 or TRBD2 (5 bases each). CDR3 length equals 15 residues. The ends were cut back, 2 bases at V and 4 bases at J, with 15 bases in the middle. The germline V gene has CDR1 MGHDK and CDR2 SYGVNS. The CDR3 region has the DNA TGTGCCAGCAGTGAACCCTCGGGACCGCCGTACGAGCAGTACTTC. Its translation is CASSEPSGPPYEQYF.

The rearrangement links TRBV30 to TRBJ1-1, with D unclear. Germline V gene sequence: CDR1 GTSNPN, CDR2 SVGIG (reference sequence). The CDR3 has 12 residues. The ends were cut back, 6 bases at V and 5 bases at J, with 13 bases in the middle. The CDR3: CACRRGNTEAFF. CDR3 in DNA: TGTGCCTGTAGGCGGGGAAATACTGAAGCTTTCTTT.

J is TRBJ1-3 and V is TRBV7-9; D is unresolved. CDR1 and CDR2 from the germline V gene are SEHNR and FQNEAQ (reference sequence). Trimming cost V 3 bases and J 0 bases, with 9 bases left between them. The CDR3 totals 15 residues. DNA for the CDR3: TGTGCCAGCAGCTTTTCCCTGAACTCTGGAAACACCATATATTTT. Amino acids: CASSFSLNSGNTIYF.

The rearrangement joins TRBV5-1 to TRBJ2-5, with 7 positions matching TRBD2. This CDR3 has 12 amino acids. Trimming cost V 9 bases and J 2 bases; bases outside gene matches: 4. CDR1 is SGHRS, CDR2 YFSETQ, per germline. The CDR3 DNA reads TGCGCCACCGCGGGGGATCAAGAGACCCAGTACTTC. It encodes CATAGDQETQYF.

The V and J genes are TRBV4-2 and TRBJ1-1; D unresolved. The CDR3 contains 15 residues. V was clipped by 0 bases and J by 1 base, with 9 bases between them. From germline, CDR1 is LGHNA and CDR2 YNFKEQ. The CDR3 protein is CASSQESRANTEAFF. For the CDR3, the DNA is TGTGCCAGCAGCCAAGAATCCAGAGCGAACACTGAAGCTTTCTTT.

V is TRBV4-1 and J is TRBJ2-5; tentatively, D is TRBD1 or TRBD2 (6 bases each). CDR1 is MGHRA, CDR2 YSYEKL, per germline. The CDR3 is 16 residues long. The V end was cut by 0 bases, the J end by 7 bases, with 18 bases between. CDR3 DNA sequence: TGCGCCAGCAGCCAAGATCGGACAGTCCCCGGGGGGACCCAGTACTTC. Its translation: CASSQDRTVPGGTQYF.

The chain couples TRBV4-1 to TRBJ1-2, with 7 nucleotides matching TRBD1. The germline V gene has CDR1 MGHRA and CDR2 YSYEKL. The CDR3 runs 16 residues. The trim removed 3 bases at V and 5 bases at J, leaving 12 bases unmatched. CDR3 protein: CASSQATGALSYGYTF. The CDR3, as DNA: TGCGCCAGCAGCCAGGCTACAGGGGCCTTAAGTTATGGCTACACCTTC.

In regard to this clone: Other DNA sequences in the same sample also yield this CDR3. The CDR3 reads CASSYVTGAYGYTF. The CDR3 DNA follows: TGTGCCAGCAGTTACGTTACAGGGGCCTATGGCTACACCTTC. V and J are TRBV6-6 and TRBJ1-2; TRBD1 matches 7 bases. This CDR3 spans 14 amino acids. V gave up 2 bases and J gave up 4 bases; unmatched junction bases: 4. CDR1 and CDR2 (germline): MNHNY, SVGAGI (reference sequence).

The V call is TRBV5-1, the J call TRBJ2-1; D possibly corresponds to TRBD2 (8 bases). Looked up from germline, CDR1 is SGHRS and CDR2 is YFSETQ. The CDR3 is 14 amino acids. The V end was cut by 4 bases, the J end by 6 bases, with 14 bases between. The chain's CDR3 is CASSNGGDSNEQFF. The CDR3 DNA reads as TGCGCCAGCAGCAACGGGGGGGACAGCAATGAGCAGTTCTTC. Filled out from reference TRBV5-1 and TRBJ2-1, the complete variable domain reads KAGVTQTPRYLIKTRGQQVTLSCSPISGHRSVSWYQQTPGQGLQFLFEYFSETQRNKGNFPGRFSGRQFSNSRSEMNVSTLELGDSALYLCASSNGGDSNEQFFGPGTRLTVL.

V usage is TRBV7-8 and J usage is TRBJ1-2, with 7 bases that match TRBD1. CDR3 length: 12 residues. Germline CDR1 SGHVS, CDR2 FQNEAQ. The V and J ends lost 6 bases and 8 bases, in that order; junction bases with no gene match: 6. CDR3 in amino acids: CASSFRGEGYTF. As DNA, the CDR3 is TGTGCCAGCAGTTTCAGGGGGGAAGGCTACACCTTC.

This clone has a single count. The chain's CDR3 is CASSVGTARGVSYNEQFF. In DNA form, the CDR3 reads TGTGCCAGCAGCGTAGGTACGGCGCGGGGGGTGTCCTACAATGAGCAGTTCTTC. The chain couples TRBV9 to TRBJ2-1, with 8 bases that match TRBD2. CDR1 and CDR2 (germline): SGDLS, YYNGEE. The CDR3 runs to 18 residues. Trimming at V came to 0 bases and at J to 1 base, leaving 9 bases not matched to a gene.

This rearrangement joins TRBV4-1 to TRBJ2-1; 10 bases agree with TRBD1. Germline V gene data show CDR1 as MGHRA and CDR2 as YSYEKL. The CDR3 consists of 12 residues. With 1 base clipped from V and 14 bases from J, the junction kept 2 bases outside the gene matches. CDR3 amino acids: CASSQGDRGEFF. DNA of the CDR3: TGCGCCAGCAGCCAAGGGGACAGGGGAGAGTTCTTC.

The CDR3 DNA reads as TGTGCCAGCAGCGTCCAGGGGGCGAAAACGACTGAAGCTTTCTTT. It translates to CASSVQGAKTTEAFF. This chain links TRBV9 with TRBJ1-1; 8 bases align to TRBD1. The germline gives CDR1 SGDLS, CDR2 YYNGEE. V lost 2 bases and J lost 5; bases outside the gene matches: 8. CDR3 length: 15 residues.

This chain joins TRBV29-1 and TRBJ1-1; no clear D gene. Trimming took 4 bases from V and 6 from J, leaving 12 bases between them. The germline V gene has CDR1 SQVTM and CDR2 ANQGSEA. The CDR3 contains 12 residues. The CDR3 DNA follows: TGCAGCGTTGGAAGACCCTTGGCTGAAGCTTTCTTT. Amino acid sequence: CSVGRPLAEAFF.

The CDR3 region has the DNA TGCGCCAGCAGCTTGGATGGGGCGGTCCAAGAGACCCAGTACTTC. This codes for CASSLDGAVQETQYF. The chain links TRBV5-1 to TRBJ2-5; maybe TRBD1 (5 bases). With 0 bases removed from V and 1 base from J, the gap between germline ends came to 10 bases. Germline values: CDR1 SGHRS, CDR2 YFSETQ. The CDR3 contains 15 residues.